The 5 T cell receptor beta chains below come from one sample, sequenced in a study of T cells of healthy individuals. TCRdb used MiXCR to reprocess the 5' RACE reads, holding one entry per CDR3 protein. Of tens of thousands of distinct CDR3 sequences in the sample, roughly 5.1% were seen once. These receptors were collected from a female donor in good health.

This clonotype was detected many times. The J gene is TRBJ1-4, the V gene TRBV20-1, with no clear D. The CDR3 runs 12 residues. Germline CDR1 reads DFQATT; CDR2 reads SNEGSKA (reference sequence). The ends were cut back, 0 bases at V and 6 bases at J, with 5 bases in the middle. The CDR3, as DNA: TGCAGTGCTAGAGAGGTGGATGAAAAACTGTTTTTT. Its translation is CSAREVDEKLFF.

This clonotype was seen at least ten times. DNA for the CDR3: TGTGCCAGCAGCCCCGGGGACGCCCGGACCACTGAAGCTTTCTTT. It encodes CASSPGDARTTEAFF. The V gene is TRBV7-3, the J gene TRBJ1-1; a possible D gene is TRBD1 (5 bases). Germline V gene sequence: CDR1 SGHTA, CDR2 FQGTGA. Trimming pared 5 bases from V and 4 bases from J, leaving 17 bases between. The CDR3 runs to 15 residues.

This clonotype occurred many times. The chain is built from TRBV7-8 and TRBJ2-5; 7 nucleotides match TRBD2. The V segment lost 2 bases and the J segment 1 base; nucleotides outside the gene matches: 13. Germline V gene lookup returns CDR1 SGHVS and CDR2 FQNEAQ. The CDR3 covers 18 residues. The CDR3 bases are TGTGCCAGCAGCTTAAAAATGGTCCAGCGGGGCATCCAAGAGACCCAGTACTTC. Encoded protein: CASSLKMVQRGIQETQYF.

This clonotype has at least ten counts. The chain combines TRBV7-2 with TRBJ1-2, with 8 bases aligning to TRBD1. V gave up 7 bases and J gave up 8 bases; unmatched junction bases: 9. CDR3 length equals 13 residues. Germline V CDR1 and CDR2: SGHTA, FQGNSA. The CDR3 sequence: CASTPGQARGYTF. As DNA, the CDR3 is TGTGCCAGCACCCCGGGACAGGCTCGAGGCTACACCTTC. Looking up the rest from reference TRBV7-2 and TRBJ1-2 gives the full variable domain: GAGVSQSPSNKVTEKGKDVELRCDPISGHTALYWYRQSLGQGLEFLIYFQGNSAPDKSGLPSDRFSAERTGGSVSTLTIQRTQQEDSAVYLCASTPGQARGYTFGSGTRLTVV.

There are many counts of this clonotype. The chain carries TRBV4-3 and TRBJ2-7; 9 nucleotides match TRBD1. This CDR3 spans 16 amino acids. With 2 bases clipped from V and 5 bases from J, the junction kept 10 bases outside the gene matches. In germline, CDR1 is LGHNA, CDR2 YSLEER. The DNA for the CDR3 is TGCGCCAGCAGCCAACTCCAGGGACAGGGATTCGACGAGCAGTACTTC. Its protein product is CASSQLQGQGFDEQYF.